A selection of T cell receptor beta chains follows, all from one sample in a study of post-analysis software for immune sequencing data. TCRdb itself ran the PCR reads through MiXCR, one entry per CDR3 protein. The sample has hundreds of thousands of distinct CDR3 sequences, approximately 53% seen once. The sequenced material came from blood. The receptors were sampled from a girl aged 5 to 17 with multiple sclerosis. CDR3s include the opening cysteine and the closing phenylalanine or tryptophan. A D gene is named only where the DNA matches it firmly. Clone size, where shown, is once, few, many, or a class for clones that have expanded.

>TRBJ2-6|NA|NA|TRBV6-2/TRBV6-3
TGTGCCAGCAGTTACATGTCTGGGGCCAACGTCCTGACTTTC
CASSYMSGANVLTF
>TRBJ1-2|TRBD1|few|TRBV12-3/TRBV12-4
TGTGCCAGCAGTTCCTCGGACAGGGGGAATGGCTACACCTTC
CASSSSDRGNGYTF
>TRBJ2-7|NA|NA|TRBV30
TGTGCCTGGAGTGCCCTTTCGGGGGAGCGCTACTCCTACGAGCAGTACTTC
CAWSALSGERYSYEQYF
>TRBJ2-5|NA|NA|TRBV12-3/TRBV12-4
NA
CASSSSTGLQETRYF
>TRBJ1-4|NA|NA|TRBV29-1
TGCAGTGTTGTGGTGGAGGGAAATGAAAAACTGTTTTTT
CSVVVEGNEKLFF
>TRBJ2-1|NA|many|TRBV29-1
TGCAGCGTTAAATGGGGTAGTCGCCGTAGCAATGAGCAGTTCTTC
CSVKWGSRRSNEQFF
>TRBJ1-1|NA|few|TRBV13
TGTGCCAGCAGCTTAGCGGCAGTGTTAACTGAAGCTTTCTTT
CASSLAAVLTEAFF
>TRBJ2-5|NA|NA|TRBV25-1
TGTGCCAGCAGTGAATGGGGTCGGGGTGGCCAAGAGACCCAGTACTTC
CASSEWGRGGQETQYF
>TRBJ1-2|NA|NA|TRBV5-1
TGCGCCAGCAGCGGACGGACCCACGACCTCTATGGCTACACCTTC
CASSGRTHDLYGYTF
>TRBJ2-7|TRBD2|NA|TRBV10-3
TGTGCCATCAGTGGACTAGCGGATTTCGAGCAGTACTTC
CAISGLADFEQYF
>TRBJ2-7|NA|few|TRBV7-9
TGTGCCAGCAGCTTAAAAGGGCTAGCGAAGTCCTACGAGCAGTACTTC
CASSLKGLAKSYEQYF
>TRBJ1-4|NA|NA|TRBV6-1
TGTGCCAGCAGTGAAGCCACAGGGAGGGAAAAACTGTTTTTT
CASSEATGREKLFF
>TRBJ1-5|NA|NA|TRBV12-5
TGTGCTAGTGGTTTGGTTTCTTTAGTCCCCGGGACAAGTAATCAGCCCCAGCATTTT
CASGLVSLVPGTSNQPQHF
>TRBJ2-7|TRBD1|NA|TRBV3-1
TGTGCCAGCAGCCAAGTGGACAGGGCGCTTCACTACGAGCAGTACTTC
CASSQVDRALHYEQYF
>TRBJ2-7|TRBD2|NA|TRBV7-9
TGTGCCAGCAGCTTCGAGACTAGCGGCTATCTTGAGCAGTACTTC
CASSFETSGYLEQYF
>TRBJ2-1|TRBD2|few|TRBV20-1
TGCAGTGCTGGACTAGCGGCCTACAATGAGCAGTTCTTC
CSAGLAAYNEQFF
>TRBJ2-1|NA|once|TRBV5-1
TGCGCCAGCAGCTCATACGGACAGCCTTTCGATGAGCAGTTCTTC
CASSSYGQPFDEQFF
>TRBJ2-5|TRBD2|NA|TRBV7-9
TGTGCCAGCAGCGCCGGACTAGCGGGGGTACTGCAAGAGACCCAGTACTTC
CASSAGLAGVLQETQYF
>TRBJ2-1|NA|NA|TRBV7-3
TGTGCCAGCAGCCTAGATGTCAGTTTCTACAATGAGCAGTTCTTC
CASSLDVSFYNEQFF
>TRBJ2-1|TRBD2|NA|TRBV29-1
TGCAGCGTTGAAGATAGACTAGCGGGAGACTCGAGCTCCTACAATGAGCAGTTCTTC
CSVEDRLAGDSSSYNEQFF
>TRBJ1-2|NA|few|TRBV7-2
TGTGCCAGCAGCAACGATCCCCCGACACGCAGGGATAACTATGGCTACACCTTC
CASSNDPPTRRDNYGYTF
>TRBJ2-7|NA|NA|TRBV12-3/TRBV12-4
TGTGCCAGCAGTTTACAGAGAGCCTACGAGCAGTACTTC
CASSLQRAYEQYF
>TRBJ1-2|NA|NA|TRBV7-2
TGTGCCAGCAGCTTAGCGGGGGTGACCCCTGATGGCTACACCTTC
CASSLAGVTPDGYTF
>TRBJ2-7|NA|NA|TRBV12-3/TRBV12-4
TGTGCCAGCACCCAAACAGGGAGCCTCTCCTACGAGCAGTACTTC
CASTQTGSLSYEQYF
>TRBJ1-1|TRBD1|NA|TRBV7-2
TGTGCCAGCAGCCCAGGGGGGGTTTACACTGAAGCTTTCTTT
CASSPGGVYTEAFF
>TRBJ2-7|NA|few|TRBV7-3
TGTGCCAGCAGCTTAAATCTTGGCAGCGAGCAGTACTTC
CASSLNLGSEQYF